A single sample is the source of the 22 T cell receptor beta chains below, sequenced in a study of blood T cell repertoires in COVID-19. Sequenced by immunoSEQ multiplex PCR; TCRdb stores in-frame clones only, minus some. The table records more than 130,000 clones, roughly 89% of them present only once. Input material: peripheral blood. Receptor source: a woman in her forties with acute or convalescent COVID-19.

The chain links TRBV18 to TRBJ1-3; D is unresolved. Trimming took off 3 bases at V and 0 bases at J, with 6 bases between the two ends. The CDR3 sequence is 14 residues long. Per germline, CDR1 KGHSH and CDR2 LQKENI. The CDR3 is CASSPQNSGNTIYF. The DNA of the CDR3 is TGTGCCAGCTCACCCCAGAACTCTGGAAACACCATATATTTT.

This clone was counted a single time. The CDR3 spells CASPEGPRDTEAFF. The CDR3 nucleotides are TGTGCCAGCCCGGAAGGCCCCCGGGACACTGAAGCTTTCTTT. The chain has TRBV21-1 and TRBJ1-1. TRBV21-1 represents a pseudogene. The CDR3 runs 14 residues.

This clone was detected only once. The chain has TRBV7-8 and TRBJ2-5; 8 nucleotides match TRBD1. The CDR3 spans 16 residues. The trim removed 4 bases at V and 2 bases at J, leaving 9 bases unmatched. The germline V gene encodes CDR1 SGHVS and CDR2 FQNEAQ. The CDR3 sequence: CASSSDRDVRQETQYF. The DNA of the CDR3 is TGTGCCAGCAGCTCGGACAGGGACGTACGACAAGAGACCCAGTACTTC.

The rearrangement uses TRBV11-2 and TRBJ1-2; 7 nucleotides line up with TRBD1. Germline CDR1 reads SGHAT; CDR2 reads FQNNGV. CDR3 size: 13 residues. V lost 4 bases and J lost 2; bases outside the gene matches: 1. CDR3 sequence reads: CASSSTGNYGYTF. The DNA for the CDR3 is TGTGCCAGCAGCTCGACAGGGAACTATGGCTACACCTTC.

CDR3 DNA sequence: TGTGCCAGCAGTGTGACCACAGGGGTTAGGGATACGCAGTATTTT. It codes for CASSVTTGVRDTQYF. This chain joins TRBV2 and TRBJ2-3; 7 bases fit TRBD1. Trimming removed 4 bases from V and 6 bases from J; junction bases left unmatched: 10. The germline gives CDR1 SNHLY, CDR2 FYNNEI. The CDR3 runs 15 residues.

The chain recombines TRBV25-1 with TRBJ2-1; 11 bases are a match to TRBD2. The CDR3 consists of 16 residues. The V and J ends lost 4 bases and 2 bases, in that order; junction bases with no gene match: 4. Germline V gives CDR1 MGHDK, CDR2 SYGVNS. The CDR3 nucleotides are TGTGCCAGCAGTGGAGGACTAGCGGGTACCTACAATGAGCAGTTCTTC. It specifies CASSGGLAGTYNEQFF. The full variable domain, with the rest looked up from reference TRBV25-1 and TRBJ2-1, is EADIYQTPRYLVIGTGKKITLECSQTMGHDKMYWYQQDPGMELHLIHYSYGVNSTEKGDLSSESTVSRIRTEHFPLTLESARPSHTSQYLCASSGGLAGTYNEQFFGPGTRLTVL.

The chain employs TRBV27 and TRBJ2-3, with 9 bases that match TRBD2. The CDR3 contains 17 residues. CDR1 and CDR2 (germline): MNHEY, SMNVEV (reference sequence). J gave up 0 bases and V 2 bases, and 6 bases lay outside the gene matches. This chain's CDR3 is CASSLRSSGTSTDTQYF. CDR3 sequence (DNA): TGTGCCAGCAGTTTAAGGTCTAGCGGGACTAGCACAGATACGCAGTATTTT.

The chain carries TRBV11-3 and TRBJ2-2; 9 nucleotides match TRBD1. This CDR3 is built from 15 residues. The V segment lost 4 bases and the J segment 4 bases; nucleotides outside the gene matches: 4. Germline V gives CDR1 SGHNT, CDR2 YENEEA. In nucleotides, the CDR3 is TGTGCCAGCAGCTCGGACAGGGGTCCCACCGGGGAGCTGTTTTTT. Encoded protein: CASSSDRGPTGELFF.

This clone was seen only once. The V and J genes are TRBV5-1 and TRBJ1-3; a possible D gene is TRBD1 (6 bases). There are 18 residues in the CDR3. V dropped 1 base and J dropped 1 base, with 18 bases sitting between them. Looked up from germline, CDR1 is SGHRS and CDR2 is YFSETQ. The CDR3 reads CASSLSPRGPGSGNTIYF. The CDR3 nucleotides read TGCGCCAGCAGCTTGAGCCCCAGGGGCCCAGGTTCTGGAAACACCATATATTTT.

V is TRBV28 and J is TRBJ2-5; 8 bases are a match to TRBD2. With V trimmed by 6 bases and J by 1 base, 13 bases remained unmatched. Looked up from germline, CDR1 is MDHEN and CDR2 is SYDVKM. The CDR3 loop spans 17 amino acids. The DNA of the CDR3 is TGTGCCAGCAGCCCCCCGGGGGCGGGGGGTTTCCAAGAGACCCAGTACTTC. Its protein is CASSPPGAGGFQETQYF.

V gene TRBV7-3 combines with J gene TRBJ2-6; the D gene is possibly TRBD1 (5 bases). The length of the CDR3 is 17 residues. Per the germline V gene, CDR1 is SGHTA and CDR2 is FQGTGA. The V gene lost 0 bases and the J gene lost 2 bases, with 11 bases spanning the gap. CDR3 DNA sequence: TGTGCCAGCAGCTTAACGTTCGTAGGGGCTGGGGCCAACGTCCTGACTTTC. This translates into CASSLTFVGAGANVLTF.

This chain links TRBV19 with TRBJ2-7; 8 positions match TRBD1. Germline CDR1 reads LNHDA; CDR2 reads SQIVND (reference sequence). The V segment lost 6 bases and the J segment 3 bases; nucleotides outside the gene matches: 7. The length of the CDR3 is 14 residues. The CDR3 loop reads CASSSFGTGYEQYF. For the CDR3, the DNA is TGTGCCAGTAGCTCATTCGGGACAGGCTACGAGCAGTACTTC.

The chain employs TRBV19 and TRBJ1-2, with D perhaps matching TRBD1 (5 bases). V lost 6 bases, J lost 7 bases, and 21 bases lay in between. The germline V gene encodes CDR1 LNHDA and CDR2 SQIVND (reference sequence). This CDR3 region has 15 residues. This chain's CDR3 is CASRSTGTPGGGYTF. The CDR3 DNA reads TGTGCCAGTAGGAGCACAGGAACCCCTGGTGGTGGCTACACCTTC.

J is TRBJ1-4 and V is TRBV21-1; TRBD1, the table's D call, lacks a check against the DNA. TRBV21-1 is labeled a pseudogene. CDR3 length: 18 amino acids. The CDR3, as DNA: TGTGCCAGCAGCATAAGGGCCAGGGGTGGTGCGACTAATGAAAAACTGTTTTTT. It yields the protein CASSIRARGGATNEKLFF.

The chain joins TRBV4-3 to TRBJ2-7; TRBD1 is a possible D gene (5 bases). Per the germline V gene, CDR1 is LGHNA and CDR2 is YSLEER. The CDR3 runs 17 residues. V lost 1 base and J 2 bases, leaving 18 bases between the germline ends. The CDR3 spells CASSQVTRAGIPYEQYF. The CDR3 DNA reads as TGCGCCAGCAGCCAAGTAACCAGGGCAGGGATTCCCTACGAGCAGTACTTC.

The gene calls are TRBV6-2 or TRBV6-3 and TRBJ2-7; 13 bases are a match to TRBD2. CDR1 is MNHEY, CDR2 SVGEGT, per germline. The CDR3 is made up of 18 amino acids. With 0 bases clipped from V and 0 bases from J, the junction kept 5 bases outside the gene matches. CDR3 loop: CASSYSIGLAGDSYEQYF. CDR3 nucleotides: TGTGCCAGCAGTTACTCGATTGGACTAGCGGGAGACTCCTACGAGCAGTACTTC.

V and J are TRBV18 and TRBJ2-1, with TRBD2 matching over 11 bases. Germline V gives CDR1 KGHSH, CDR2 LQKENI. Trimming cost V 2 bases and J 5 bases; bases outside gene matches: 11. The length of the CDR3 is 18 residues. The CDR3 DNA follows: TGTGCCAGCTCACCAAGAAATAGCGGGAGGGCCAACCACAATGAGCAGTTCTTC. Translated, it gives CASSPRNSGRANHNEQFF.

This clone was found a few times. The chain employs TRBV30 and TRBJ1-5; D not certain. The length of the CDR3 is 14 residues. V lost 3 bases and J 4 bases, leaving 13 bases between the germline ends. The V gene's germline CDR1 is GTSNPN and CDR2 SVGIG (reference sequence). CDR3 in amino acids: CAWRGLRENQPQHF. CDR3 nucleotide sequence: TGTGCCTGGAGGGGATTGAGGGAGAATCAGCCCCAGCATTTT. Full variable domain (rest looked up from reference TRBV30 and TRBJ1-5): SQTIHQWPATLVQPVGSPLSLECTVEGTSNPNLYWYRQAAGRGLQLLFYSVGIGQISSEVPQNLSASRPQDRQFILSSKKLLLSDSGFYLCAWRGLRENQPQHFGDGTRLSIL.

The chain has TRBV10-3 and TRBJ2-6; 10 positions agree with TRBD1. V trimming: 5 bases; J trimming: 4 bases; junction bases outside the gene matches: 17. CDR3 size: 20 residues. Germline V gives CDR1 ENHRY, CDR2 SYGVKD. The CDR3 loop reads CAISTTGGSPAGLGANVLTF. The CDR3 coding sequence is TGTGCCATCAGTACGACAGGGGGCAGCCCCGCCGGCCTCGGGGCCAACGTCCTGACTTTC.

This clone was recorded a few times. The chain is built from TRBV6-5 and TRBJ2-7; 7 nucleotides line up with TRBD1. This CDR3 is built from 13 residues. Germline trimming cut 8 bases from V and 1 base from J; bases unmatched to any gene: 5. Germline V lookup: CDR1 MNHEY, CDR2 SVGAGI. The CDR3 region is CASQGVGSYEQYF. CDR3 bases: TGTGCCAGCCAGGGGGTAGGGTCCTACGAGCAGTACTTC.

V is TRBV5-1 and J is TRBJ2-7, with 7 bases matching TRBD2. With V trimmed by 3 bases and J by 7 bases, 1 base remained unmatched. Looked up from germline, CDR1 is SGHRS and CDR2 is YFSETQ. The CDR3 covers 11 residues. The chain's CDR3 is CASSWEGEQYF. As DNA, the CDR3 is TGCGCCAGCAGCTGGGAGGGGGAGCAGTACTTC.

CDR3 amino acids: CASSPHWTMNTEAFF. The CDR3 coding sequence is TGTGCCAGCAGCCCCCATTGGACAATGAACACTGAAGCTTTCTTT. V gene TRBV9 combines with J gene TRBJ1-1; D may be TRBD1 (5 bases). V was cut by 4 bases and J by 0 bases, with 13 bases left in between. Germline CDR1 and CDR2: SGDLS and YYNGEE. This CDR3 is built from 15 residues.